This record looks at one T cell receptor beta chain sequence and its context. TCRdb's table, derived via immunoSEQ multiplex PCR, lists solely in-frame clones and lacks some. The data hold about 310,000 clones, with about 90% observed a single time. These data are taken from a study of blood T cell repertoires in COVID-19. Between the trimmed V and J ends, which lost 0 bases and 1 base, there was a span of 10 bases. The CDR3 has 15 residues. CDR1 and CDR2 from the germline V gene are SGDLS and YYNGEE. V usage is TRBV9 and J usage is TRBJ1-1; D unresolved. Sequencing was performed on peripheral blood. The source is a woman aged 30 to 39 with COVID-19, enrolled during active disease. CDR3 DNA: TGTGCCAGCAGCGTAGTAGAAGCGGGGAACACTGAAGCTTTCTTT. As protein: CASSVVEAGNTEAFF.